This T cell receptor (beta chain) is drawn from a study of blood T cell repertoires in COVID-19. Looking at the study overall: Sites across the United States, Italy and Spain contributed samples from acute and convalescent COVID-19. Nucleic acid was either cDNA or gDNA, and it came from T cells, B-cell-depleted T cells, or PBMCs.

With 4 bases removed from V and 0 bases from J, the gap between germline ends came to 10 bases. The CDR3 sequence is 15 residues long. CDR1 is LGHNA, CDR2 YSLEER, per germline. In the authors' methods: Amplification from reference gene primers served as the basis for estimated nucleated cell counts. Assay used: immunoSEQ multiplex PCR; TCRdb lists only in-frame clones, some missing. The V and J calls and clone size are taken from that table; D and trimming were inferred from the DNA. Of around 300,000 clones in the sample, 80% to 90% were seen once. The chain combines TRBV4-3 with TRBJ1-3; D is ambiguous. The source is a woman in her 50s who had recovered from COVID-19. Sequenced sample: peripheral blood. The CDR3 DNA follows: TGCGCCAGCAGCCCCGCAGGTAGCTCTGGAAACACCATATATTTT. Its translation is CASSPAGSSGNTIYF.